This is a list of T cell receptor beta chains from one sample in a study of T-cell reconstitution after alpha-beta-depleted transplantation in children. TCRdb independently ran MiXCR on the PCR reads; one entry per CDR3 protein. Among about 440,000 distinct CDR3 sequences listed, 43% were seen once. This specimen consisted of PBMCs, obtained before TCRalphabeta/CD19-depleted stem cell transplant. Every receptor here comes from a girl aged 2 to 10 with aplastic anemia, due to receive a stem cell transplant. Both conserved end residues are part of each CDR3. A D gene is named only where the DNA matches it firmly. Some rows have no size entry. The others give once, few or many, or a class for an expanded clone.

TRBJ1-5 TRBV20-1 . TRBD1 CSARTEQGAWSNQPQHF TGCAGTGCTAGAACAGAACAGGGGGCTTGGAGCAATCAGCCCCAGCATTTT
TRBJ2-7 TRBV20-1 . TRBD1 CSARGGDRGLYEQYF TGCAGTGCTAGAGGGGGGGACAGGGGCCTCTACGAGCAGTACTTC
TRBJ2-3 TRBV7-9 few TRBD2 CASSREAGAVPDTQYF TGTGCCAGCAGCAGAGAAGCGGGGGCGGTACCAGATACGCAGTATTTT
TRBJ2-5 TRBV20-1 once . CSGTYGETQYF TGCAGTGGGACATACGGCGAGACCCAGTACTTC
TRBJ2-5 TRBV5-6 many TRBD1 CASSFGQVAETQYF TGTGCCAGCAGCTTCGGACAGGTTGCAGAGACCCAGTACTTC
TRBJ2-5 TRBV10-1 . . CASSELPGTPAGTQYF TGCGCCAGCAGTGAGTTACCCGGGACCCCTGCGGGGACCCAGTACTTC
TRBJ2-7 TRBV27 . . CAGGPSLSYEQYF TGTGCCGGCGGTCCTTCTCTCTCCTACGAGCAGTACTTC
TRBJ2-7 TRBV20-1 . . CSVKFGYEQYF TGCAGTGTCAAGTTCGGTTATGAGCAGTACTTC
TRBJ2-5 TRBV24-1 . . CATSDTTGMETQYF TGTGCCACCAGTGACACCACAGGGATGGAGACCCAGTACTTC
TRBJ2-7 TRBV28 . . CASSLRAGRRTYEQYF TGTGCCAGCAGTTTACGGGCAGGGAGGAGAACCTACGAGCAGTACTTC
TRBJ1-1 TRBV29-1 once TRBD1 CSVPGQGLSEAFF TGCAGCGTGCCCGGACAGGGTTTGTCTGAAGCTTTCTTT
TRBJ2-7 TRBV20-1 . . CSAQRGTGLYEQYF TGCAGTGCTCAGCGGGGGACAGGCCTCTACGAGCAGTACTTC
TRBJ1-2 TRBV4-3 . . CASSQQGAYGYTF TGCGCCAGCAGCCAGCAGGGAGCCTATGGCTACACCTTC
TRBJ2-2 TRBV20-1 many . CSARLNTGELFF TGCAGTGCTAGACTGAACACCGGGGAGCTGTTTTTT
TRBJ2-3 TRBV2 . . CASSGRNTLSTDTQYF TGTGCCAGCAGTGGACGGAATACCCTCAGCACAGATACGCAGTATTTT
TRBJ2-1 TRBV2 once TRBD2 CASEERGGYNEQFF TGTGCCAGCGAAGAGCGGGGGGGGTACAATGAGCAGTTCTTC
TRBJ2-7 TRBV28 few TRBD2 CATGGTPSYEQYF TGTGCCACCGGGGGGACCCCCTCCTACGAGCAGTACTTC
TRBJ1-2 TRBV5-5 few . CASSLTETYGYTF TGTGCCAGCAGCTTGACAGAGACCTATGGCTACACCTTC
TRBJ1-4 TRBV10-3 many . CAISYTGEKLFF TGTGCCATCAGCTACACCGGGGAAAAACTGTTTTTT
TRBJ2-5 TRBV7-9 . TRBD1 CASSLPRGETQYF TGTGCCAGCAGCTTACCCAGGGGGGAGACCCAGTACTTC
TRBJ1-1 TRBV11-2 . TRBD1 CASSEPGQITEAFF TGTGCCAGCAGCGAACCGGGACAGATCACTGAAGCTTTCTTT
TRBJ2-1 TRBV15 . TRBD2 CATSTGALAAYNEQFF TGTGCCACCAGCACCGGAGCCCTAGCGGCTTACAATGAGCAGTTCTTC
TRBJ1-1 TRBV3-1 few . CASSPRGDLNTEAFF TGTGCCAGCAGCCCCAGGGGAGACTTGAACACTGAAGCTTTCTTT
TRBJ2-3 TRBV5-1 . . CASSSYRLTDTQYF TGCGCCAGCAGCTCCTACAGGCTCACAGATACGCAGTATTTT
TRBJ2-1 TRBV6-5 many . CASSYSAQGDEQFF TGTGCCAGCAGTTACTCGGCGCAGGGAGATGAGCAGTTCTTC
TRBJ2-5 TRBV18 many TRBD2 CASSPPSGRGQTQYF TGTGCCAGCTCACCACCAAGCGGGAGGGGTCAGACCCAGTACTTC
TRBJ2-7 TRBV2 . . CASSEIRVGEQYF TGTGCCAGCAGCGAGATTCGAGTAGGGGAGCAGTACTTC
TRBJ2-7 TRBV20-1 . . CSARVWELYEQYF TGCAGTGCTAGAGTCTGGGAGTTGTACGAGCAGTACTTC
TRBJ1-3 TRBV7-6 few . CASSLDAYGVARNTIYF TGTGCCAGCAGCTTAGACGCTTACGGAGTAGCCAGAAACACCATATATTTT
TRBJ2-5 TRBV11-2 . . CASSLEYDSWLQETQYF TGTGCCAGCAGCTTAGAGTACGACAGTTGGCTGCAAGAGACCCAGTACTTC
TRBJ1-2 TRBV7-9 many . CASSQAGRDGYTF TGTGCCAGCAGCCAAGCAGGGAGGGATGGCTACACCTTC
TRBJ1-5 TRBV12-3/TRBV12-4 many TRBD1 CASSPLDRLRQPQHF TGTGCCAGCAGTCCCTTGGACAGGTTGCGGCAGCCCCAGCATTTT
TRBJ1-6 TRBV15 . TRBD1 CATSSITGGGSPLHF TGTGCCACCAGCAGTATCACAGGGGGGGGCTCACCCCTCCACTTT
TRBJ2-3 TRBV20-1 once . CSARPSASGGLNTQYF TGCAGTGCTAGGCCTAGCGCAAGTGGGGGCCTAAATACGCAGTATTTT
TRBJ2-5 TRBV3-1 . TRBD1 CASSQVWTGTQETQYF TGTGCCAGCAGCCAAGTTTGGACAGGGACACAAGAGACCCAGTACTTC
TRBJ2-7 TRBV9 . . CASSPRPALTYEQYF TGTGCCAGCAGCCCCAGGCCGGCACTCACCTACGAGCAGTACTTC
TRBJ2-1 TRBV20-1 . . CSAMSPSSYNEQFF TGCAGTGCTATGAGCCCCAGCTCCTACAATGAGCAGTTCTTC
TRBJ2-1 TRBV6-5 . TRBD2 CASSYQRGNEQFF TGTGCCAGCAGTTACCAGCGGGGGAATGAGCAGTTCTTC
TRBJ2-1 TRBV7-3 few TRBD1 CASSLDHRGHNEQFF TGTGCCAGCAGCTTGGATCACAGGGGCCACAATGAGCAGTTCTTC
TRBJ1-3 TRBV11-2 . . CASSGWTTGNTIYF TGTGCCAGCAGCGGATGGACAACTGGAAACACCATATATTTT
TRBJ2-7 TRBV12-3/TRBV12-4 . TRBD2 CASSMGLAGAVYEQYF TGTGCCAGCAGTATGGGACTAGCGGGAGCTGTTTACGAGCAGTACTTC
TRBJ2-1 TRBV28 few . CASSLVSRNNEQFF TGTGCCAGCAGTTTAGTGTCCAGAAACAATGAGCAGTTCTTC
TRBJ2-5 TRBV20-1 . . CSARSGSTSFIGFLETQYF TGCAGTGCTAGAAGTGGTTCTACTAGCTTTATAGGGTTCCTTGAGACCCAGTACTTC
TRBJ2-3 TRBV3-1 few TRBD2 CASSQDPTSGRAQDTQYF TGTGCCAGCAGCCAAGATCCGACTAGCGGGAGGGCCCAGGATACGCAGTATTTT
TRBJ1-5 TRBV20-1 . . CSASMGNSGQPQHF TGCAGTGCTAGTATGGGGAATTCGGGTCAGCCCCAGCATTTT
TRBJ2-7 TRBV28 . TRBD2 CASSHPAGGYEQYF TGTGCCAGCAGTCACCCAGCGGGGGGCTACGAGCAGTACTTC
TRBJ1-1 TRBV12-3/TRBV12-4 few . CASSLDEGYGDTEAFF TGTGCCAGCAGTTTAGACGAGGGGTATGGGGACACTGAAGCTTTCTTT
TRBJ2-5 TRBV15 . TRBD2 CATSRDKGASGLQETQYF TGTGCCACCAGCAGAGATAAAGGGGCTAGCGGACTCCAAGAGACCCAGTACTTC
TRBJ2-5 TRBV7-2 . TRBD1 CASSLLGQLETQNF TGTGCCAGCAGCTTACTGGGACAGCTAGAGACCCAGAACTTC